The clone carrying this T cell receptor beta chain showed up many times. Its antigen remains unidentified. The sample originates from a study of breast tumors, draining lymph nodes, adjacent tissues. General study results and limits: Compared with basal-like, luminal-like tumors shared significantly more repertoire with nontumor tissue. Tumor TCR diversity was below lymph nodes but above nontumor tissue. That most tumor T cells come from lymph nodes remained unproven.

The lymph nodes were axillary draining lymph nodes from breast cancer patients. TCRdb used MiXCR to reprocess the multiplex PCR reads, holding one entry per CDR3 protein. The sample lists around 300,000 distinct CDR3 sequences, over 25% occurring once. Sequencing was performed on axillary lymph node tissue. The source of this sequence is a female donor with breast cancer. Some clones in this sample may be carry-over from other donors' samples.

CDR3 in amino acids: CASSVGWANTGELFF. The CDR3 DNA reads TGTGCCAGCAGCGTAGGTTGGGCGAACACCGGGGAGCTGTTTTTT. The chain carries TRBV9 and TRBJ2-2; D is uncertain. Germline CDR1 is SGDLS and CDR2 is YYNGEE. Deletions cut 0 bases from V and 0 bases from J, with 6 bases between. The CDR3 runs to 15 residues. The full variable domain, rest sourced from reference TRBV9 and TRBJ2-2, is DSGVTQTPKHLITATGQRVTLRCSPRSGDLSVYWYQQSLDQGLQFLIQYYNGEERAKGNILERFSAQQFPDLHSELNLSSLELGDSALYFCASSVGWANTGELFFGEGSRLTVL.